The 11 T cell receptor beta chains below all came from one sample that was sequenced in a study of OX40 agonist ivuxolimab in advanced cancers. Some clones are missing from TCRdb's copy, which holds only in-frame ones; the method was immunoSEQ multiplex PCR. The sample has tens of thousands of clones; roughly 93% are singletons. This sample comprised CD4+ or CD8+ T cells sorted from blood, obtained in a trial of the OX40 agonist ivuxolimab. The source of these receptors is an adult with an advanced solid tumor such as melanoma, head and neck, liver or kidney cancer.

The chain combines TRBV18 with TRBJ2-5; 13 nucleotides match TRBD2. With V trimmed by 3 bases and J by 5 bases, 9 bases remained unmatched. The CDR3 is 17 residues long. The germline V gene has CDR1 KGHSH and CDR2 LQKENI. The DNA for the CDR3 is TGTGCCAGCTCACCTTACGGACTAGCGGGAGTGGGGGAGACCCAGTACTTC. Its translation: CASSPYGLAGVGETQYF. The entire variable domain, with the rest obtained from reference TRBV18 and TRBJ2-5, is as follows: NAGVMQNPRHLVRRRGQEARLRCSPMKGHSHVYWYRQLPEEGLKFMVYLQKENIIDESGMPKERFSAEFPKEGPSILRIQQVVRGDSAAYFCASSPYGLAGVGETQYFGPGTRLLVL.

The chain couples TRBV4-1 to TRBJ1-4; 7 nucleotides agree with TRBD1. The CDR3 is made up of 16 amino acids. CDR1 and CDR2 (germline): MGHRA, YSYEKL. V trimming: 3 bases; J trimming: 5 bases; junction bases outside the gene matches: 9. The CDR3 nucleotides read TGCGCCAGCAGCCAGGCCGGGACAGCCGTCAATGAAAAACTGTTTTTT. This translates into CASSQAGTAVNEKLFF.

J is TRBJ1-1 and V is TRBV18; D call uncertain. Trimming left V 2 bases short and J 1 base short, with 5 bases between. This CDR3 spans 13 amino acids. The germline CDR1 and CDR2 sequences are KGHSH and LQKENI. The DNA of the CDR3 is TGTGCCAGCTCACCAAACGGGAACACTGAAGCTTTCTTT. This codes for CASSPNGNTEAFF.

The chain uses TRBV7-8 and TRBJ2-3; D is ambiguous. The germline V gene encodes CDR1 SGHVS and CDR2 FQNEAQ. This CDR3 has 12 amino acids. Trimming removed 5 bases at V and 2 bases at J, with 5 bases between. CDR3 loop: CASSTNTDTQYF. The CDR3 DNA sequence: TGTGCCAGCAGCACTAACACAGATACGCAGTATTTT.

The rearrangement joins TRBV5-8 to TRBJ2-7; 8 bases agree with TRBD2. With 4 bases clipped from V and 6 bases from J, the junction kept 12 bases outside the gene matches. CDR1 and CDR2 (germline): SGHTS, YDEGEE. The CDR3 covers 15 residues. The CDR3 loop reads CASSPGGSGTAEQYF. Written as DNA, the CDR3 is TGTGCCAGCAGCCCCGGAGGTAGCGGGACGGCCGAGCAGTACTTC.

CDR3 protein: CASSGLFSYEQYF. CDR3 nucleotides: TGTGCCAGTAGTGGACTATTTTCCTACGAGCAGTACTTC. The rearrangement links TRBV19 to TRBJ2-7, with D possibly TRBD2 on 6 matching bases. CDR3 length: 13 residues. The germline V and J ends were trimmed by 5 bases and 1 base, with 9 bases remaining between them. Germline V gene data show CDR1 as LNHDA and CDR2 as SQIVND (reference sequence).

The V call is TRBV5-1, the J call TRBJ2-1; D not certain. Germline V gives CDR1 SGHRS, CDR2 YFSETQ. The CDR3 contains 14 residues. Trimming removed 1 base from V and 2 bases from J, with 7 bases in between. CDR3 bases: TGCGCCAGCAGCTTGTCCGTAACCTACAATGAGCAGTTCTTC. The encoded protein is CASSLSVTYNEQFF.

The genes are TRBV5-1 and TRBJ2-5; no clear D. CDR3 length equals 14 residues. The ends were cut back, 4 bases at V and 0 bases at J, with 10 bases in the middle. Germline V gene data show CDR1 as SGHRS and CDR2 as YFSETQ. The CDR3: CASSTNTNQETQYF. The DNA for the CDR3 is TGCGCCAGCAGCACCAACACCAACCAAGAGACCCAGTACTTC. Full variable domain (outside the CDR3, taken from reference TRBV5-1 and TRBJ2-5): KAGVTQTPRYLIKTRGQQVTLSCSPISGHRSVSWYQQTPGQGLQFLFEYFSETQRNKGNFPGRFSGRQFSNSRSEMNVSTLELGDSALYLCASSTNTNQETQYFGPGTRLLVL.

The gene calls are TRBV19 and TRBJ2-3; the match to TRBD1 covers 8 bases. The germline CDR1 and CDR2 sequences are LNHDA and SQIVND (reference sequence). Germline trimming cut 6 bases from V and 1 base from J; bases unmatched to any gene: 6. The CDR3 length is 15 residues. CDR3 residues: CASRQQGAGTDTQYF. CDR3 nucleotide sequence: TGTGCCAGTAGGCAGCAGGGGGCTGGCACAGATACGCAGTATTTT.

This clone came up once. This chain uses TRBV4-1 with TRBJ1-5; 8 bases are a match to TRBD1. In germline, CDR1 is MGHRA, CDR2 YSYEKL. This CDR3 is built from 16 residues. V lost 0 bases to trimming and J lost 4 bases; unmatched junction nucleotides: 5. CDR3 loop: CASSQDPGQENQPQHF. DNA for the CDR3: TGCGCCAGCAGCCAAGATCCGGGACAGGAGAATCAGCCCCAGCATTTT.

V is TRBV9 and J is TRBJ2-7; 7 bases fit TRBD1. The germline V gene has CDR1 SGDLS and CDR2 YYNGEE. This CDR3 has 15 amino acids. Trimming took 2 bases from V and 5 from J; bases not matched to a gene: 10. CDR3 in amino acids: CASSVRQGEYDEQYF. CDR3 nucleotides: TGTGCCAGCAGCGTTCGACAGGGAGAATACGACGAGCAGTACTTC.